This record covers a single T cell receptor beta chain. The protocol was immunoSEQ multiplex PCR, while the TCRdb copy is restricted to in-frame clones and leaves out a portion. Of over a thousand clones in the sample, about 85% were seen once. Trimming pared 0 bases from V and 1 base from J, leaving 4 bases between. Germline V gene lookup returns CDR1 GTSNPN and CDR2 SVGIG (reference sequence). This CDR3 is built from 13 residues. These data belong to a study of brain metastases from non-small cell lung cancer. Source material: tumor-adjacent normal tissue. The V call is TRBV30, the J call TRBJ1-3, with D unclear. The clonotype originates from a donor aged 40 or over with non-small cell lung cancer. The DNA for the CDR3 is TGTGCCTGGAGTGTAGGATCTGGAAACACCATATATTTT. Translating gives CAWSVGSGNTIYF.